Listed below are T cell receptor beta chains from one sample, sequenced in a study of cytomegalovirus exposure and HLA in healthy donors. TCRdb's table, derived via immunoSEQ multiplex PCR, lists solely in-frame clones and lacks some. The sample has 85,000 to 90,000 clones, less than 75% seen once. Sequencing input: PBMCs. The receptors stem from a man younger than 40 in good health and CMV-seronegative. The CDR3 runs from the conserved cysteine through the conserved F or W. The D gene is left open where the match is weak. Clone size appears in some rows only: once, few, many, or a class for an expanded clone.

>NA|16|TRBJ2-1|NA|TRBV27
TGTGCCAGCAGTTTATCGTCACCTACTAGGTTGCATGAGCAGTTCTTC
CASSLSSPTRLHEQFF
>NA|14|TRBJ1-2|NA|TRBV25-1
TGTGCCAGCAGTGAATACGACGGGATCTATGGCTACACCTTC
CASSEYDGIYGYTF
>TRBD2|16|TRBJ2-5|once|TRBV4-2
TGTGCCAGCAGCCAAGATCCGGCTAGCGGTCAAGAGACCCAGTACTTC
CASSQDPASGQETQYF
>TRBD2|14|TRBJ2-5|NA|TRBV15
TGTGCCACCAGGACGGGGGGGGTACAAGAGACCCAGTACTTC
CATRTGGVQETQYF
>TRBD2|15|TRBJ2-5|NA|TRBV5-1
TGCGCCAGCAGCTTGAATGTGGCGGGAGGGGAGACCCAGTACTTC
CASSLNVAGGETQYF
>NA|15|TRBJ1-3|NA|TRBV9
TGTGCCAGCAGCCCCGGAGGGTCCTCTGGAAACACCATATATTTT
CASSPGGSSGNTIYF
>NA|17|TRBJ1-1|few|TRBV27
TGTGCCAGCAGATGCGAGGGTCCTCCCTGGGGGAACACTGAAGCTTTCTTT
CASRCEGPPWGNTEAFF
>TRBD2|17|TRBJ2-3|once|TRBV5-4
TGTGCCAGCAGCTTGGAGGGACTAGCGGGAGGAACAGATACGCAGTATTTT
CASSLEGLAGGTDTQYF
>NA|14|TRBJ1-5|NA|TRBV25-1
TGTGCCAGCAGTGAGGCAGGGATCAGTCAGCCCCAGCATTTT
CASSEAGISQPQHF
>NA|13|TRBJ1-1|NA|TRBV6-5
TGTGCCAGCAGAGGCGGGATGAACACTGAAGCTTTCTTT
CASRGGMNTEAFF